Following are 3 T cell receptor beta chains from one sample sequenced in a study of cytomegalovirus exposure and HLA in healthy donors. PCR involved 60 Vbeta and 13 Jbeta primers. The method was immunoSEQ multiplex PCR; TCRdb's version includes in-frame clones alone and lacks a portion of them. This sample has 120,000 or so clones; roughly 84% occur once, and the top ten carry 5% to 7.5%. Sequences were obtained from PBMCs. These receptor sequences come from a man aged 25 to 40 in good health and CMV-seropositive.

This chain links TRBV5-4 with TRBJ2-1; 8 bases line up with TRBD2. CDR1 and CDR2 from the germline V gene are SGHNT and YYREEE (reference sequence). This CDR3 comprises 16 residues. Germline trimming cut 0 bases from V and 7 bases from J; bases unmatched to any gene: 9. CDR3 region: CASSLGGSGSRNEQFF. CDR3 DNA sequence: TGTGCCAGCAGCTTGGGTGGCAGCGGGAGCAGAAATGAGCAGTTCTTC.

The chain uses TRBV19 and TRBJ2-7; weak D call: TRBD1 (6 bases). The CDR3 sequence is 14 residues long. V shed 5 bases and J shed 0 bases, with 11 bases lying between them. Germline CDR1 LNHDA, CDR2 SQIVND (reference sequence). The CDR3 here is CASSPGDTSYEQYF. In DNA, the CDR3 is TGTGCCAGTAGTCCCGGGGACACCTCCTACGAGCAGTACTTC.

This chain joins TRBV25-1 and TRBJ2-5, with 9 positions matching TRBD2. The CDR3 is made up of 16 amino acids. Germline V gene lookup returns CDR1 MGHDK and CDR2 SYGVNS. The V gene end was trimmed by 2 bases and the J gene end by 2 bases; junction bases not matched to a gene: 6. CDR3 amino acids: CASSERRAGGQETQYF. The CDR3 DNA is TGTGCCAGCAGTGAACGTCGTGCGGGGGGGCAAGAGACCCAGTACTTC.